Shown below are 26 T cell receptor beta chains from a single sample sequenced in a study of beta chain features in type 1 diabetes. General study points: The study found moderately but significantly shorter TCRB CDR3s in all four CD4+ subsets of Type 1 diabetes patients.

Reverse transcription of all isolated RNA meant that expressed TCRB transcripts were sequenced. The data were produced by immunoSEQ multiplex PCR, yet TCRdb's version contains in-frame clones alone and is incomplete. The sample includes roughly 350,000 clones, around 10% of them seen just once. No antigen has been assigned to these receptors. Material: central memory CD4+ T cells from blood. The receptor source for this set is a man aged 25-45 years with type 1 diabetes.

The gene calls are TRBV9 and TRBJ2-5; possibly TRBD1 for D (6 bases). The CDR3 has 14 residues. Deletions cut 0 bases from V and 4 bases from J, with 10 bases between. CDR1 SGDLS and CDR2 YYNGEE come from the germline V gene. CDR3 sequence (DNA): TGTGCCAGCAGCGTAGGAAGAGGGGGAGAGACCCAGTACTTC. This codes for CASSVGRGGETQYF.

A few counts support this clone. The CDR3 nucleotides read TGTGCCAGCAGACCTGGGGGACTAGCGGCCTACTACGAGCAGTACTTC. Protein sequence: CASRPGGLAAYYEQYF. The rearrangement links TRBV25-1 to TRBJ2-7; 11 nucleotides line up with TRBD2. The CDR3 spans 16 residues. Germline V CDR1 and CDR2: MGHDK, SYGVNS. V dropped 6 bases and J dropped 3; count of bases not matched to a gene: 10.

V is TRBV7-9 and J is TRBJ1-2; no clear D gene. Deletions cut 1 base from V and 14 bases from J, with 14 bases between. This CDR3 is 12 amino acids long. The germline V gene has CDR1 SEHNR and CDR2 FQNEAQ (reference sequence). The CDR3 DNA reads TGTGCCAGCAGCTTAGAAGGCAGGTCGGGGACCTTC. Translated: CASSLEGRSGTF.

On this clone: Other nucleotide sequences in the sample specify the same CDR3. The chain carries TRBV5-1 and TRBJ2-5; D is unresolved. The V gene's germline CDR1 is SGHRS and CDR2 YFSETQ. The V gene lost 2 bases and the J gene lost 4 bases, with 3 bases spanning the gap. The CDR3 loop spans 11 amino acids. This CDR3 reads CASSFRETQYF. The CDR3 DNA follows: TGCGCCAGCAGCTTTCGAGAGACCCAGTACTTC.

The chain is built from TRBV18 and TRBJ1-5; TRBD1 is a possible D gene (5 bases). This CDR3 region has 17 residues. The germline V gene has CDR1 KGHSH and CDR2 LQKENI. Between the trimmed V and J ends, which lost 3 bases and 4 bases, there was a span of 19 bases. This CDR3 reads CASSPRGQGARNQPQHF. CDR3 nucleotide sequence: TGTGCCAGCTCACCCCGCGGGCAGGGTGCCAGAAATCAGCCCCAGCATTTT.

The chain recombines TRBV7-9 with TRBJ2-1; a weak D match, TRBD2 (6 bases). Germline loops: CDR1 SEHNR, CDR2 FQNEAQ (reference sequence). V was clipped by 4 bases and J by 0 bases, with 13 bases between them. CDR3 length equals 16 residues. CDR3 DNA: TGTGCCAGCAGCTCCCTTGGCGGGGACTCCTACAATGAGCAGTTCTTC. Translated, it gives CASSSLGGDSYNEQFF.

In the case of this clone: The identical CDR3 is also encoded by other nucleotide sequences in the sample. J is TRBJ2-2 and V is TRBV7-2; D call uncertain. With 2 bases removed from V and 4 bases from J, the gap between germline ends came to 8 bases. Germline CDR1 is SGHTA and CDR2 is FQGNSA. The CDR3 extends over 14 amino acids. The CDR3 DNA sequence: TGTGCCAGCAGCTTAACGTTGGGCACCGGGGAGCTGTTTTTT. As protein: CASSLTLGTGELFF.

Many counts were recorded for this clone. The rearrangement links TRBV27 to TRBJ2-1, with a possible D match to TRBD1 (6 bases). The CDR3 runs to 14 residues. The germline V and J ends were trimmed by 6 bases and 0 bases, with 9 bases remaining between them. CDR1 is MNHEY, CDR2 SMNVEV, per germline (reference sequence). The chain's CDR3 is CASRRQDSYNEQFF. The DNA of the CDR3 is TGTGCCAGCAGAAGACAGGACTCCTACAATGAGCAGTTCTTC.

This clone showed up just a few times. The rearrangement joins TRBV12-5 to TRBJ2-1; 7 bases are a match to TRBD1. V lost 3 bases to trimming and J lost 5 bases; unmatched junction nucleotides: 13. There are 17 residues in the CDR3. CDR1 and CDR2 (germline): LGHNT, FRNRAP. The CDR3 coding sequence is TGTGCTAGTGGTTTAACCTGGACAGGCCCCATGGACAATGAGCAGTTCTTC. Its protein product is CASGLTWTGPMDNEQFF.

The rearrangement links TRBV6-5 to TRBJ1-5; D is ambiguous. This CDR3 is 13 amino acids long. In germline, CDR1 is MNHEY, CDR2 SVGAGI. Trimming stripped 5 bases from V and 2 bases from J, with 7 bases between. The CDR3 nucleotides read TGTGCCAGCAGTGAAACCCGCAATCAGCCCCAGCATTTT. Its translation: CASSETRNQPQHF.

This sequence joins TRBV23-1 and TRBJ2-5, with a possible D match to TRBD2 (6 bases). TRBV23-1 is identified as an open reading frame with a role that is uncertain. The CDR3 runs 13 residues. Deletions cut 7 bases from V and 2 bases from J, with 11 bases between. CDR3 nucleotides: TGCGCCAGCAACGGGACTTGGCAAGAGACCCAGTACTTC. Translated, it gives CASNGTWQETQYF.

There are a few counts of this clone. V is TRBV5-1 and J is TRBJ1-3, with D possibly TRBD1 on 5 matching bases. Trimming shortened V by 7 bases and J by 2 bases, and 13 bases separated the two germline ends. This CDR3 contains 14 residues. In germline, CDR1 is SGHRS, CDR2 YFSETQ. As DNA, the CDR3 is TGCGCCAGCGCTGGGTCAGGGACTGGAAACACCATATATTTT. Amino acid sequence: CASAGSGTGNTIYF. Variable domain in full (rest from reference TRBV5-1 and TRBJ1-3): KAGVTQTPRYLIKTRGQQVTLSCSPISGHRSVSWYQQTPGQGLQFLFEYFSETQRNKGNFPGRFSGRQFSNSRSEMNVSTLELGDSALYLCASAGSGTGNTIYFGEGSWLTVV.

This clone was recorded a few times. The J gene is TRBJ1-5, the V gene TRBV7-3, with D maybe TRBD1 (6 bases). Germline loops: CDR1 SGHTA, CDR2 FQGTGA. Trimming removed 0 bases at V and 5 bases at J, with 17 bases between. The CDR3 length is 17 residues. The CDR3 DNA reads TGTGCCAGCAGCTTAACGACAGGCTGGGAGTCGGATCAGCCCCAGCATTTT. Translation: CASSLTTGWESDQPQHF.

Many counts were recorded for this clone. The V and J genes are TRBV10-2 and TRBJ2-3, with D maybe TRBD2 (5 bases). The CDR3 totals 12 residues. CDR1 and CDR2 (germline): WSHSY, SAAADI. V lost 4 bases to trimming and J lost 5 bases, with 7 bases between them. CDR3 loop: CASSVEGDTQYF. The DNA of the CDR3 is TGCGCCAGCAGTGTTGAGGGAGATACGCAGTATTTT.

This clone was counted only a few times. The chain recombines TRBV19 with TRBJ2-3; D gene ambiguous. The CDR3 is 14 residues long. Germline CDR1 is LNHDA and CDR2 is SQIVND (reference sequence). Trimming stripped 10 bases from V and 7 bases from J, with 21 bases between. The CDR3: CATREMRSAHTQYF. DNA of the CDR3: TGTGCCACCCGAGAGATGAGGTCGGCTCATACGCAGTATTTT.

The V call is TRBV11-3, the J call TRBJ2-5; D possibly matches TRBD1 or TRBD2 (7 bases each). The CDR3 has 13 amino acids. The germline V and J ends were trimmed by 4 bases and 5 bases, with 11 bases remaining between them. CDR1 is SGHNT, CDR2 YENEEA, per germline. The DNA for the CDR3 is TGTGCCAGCAGCTCAGGGGGGGCGGAGACCCAGTACTTC. It is translated as CASSSGGAETQYF.

Here the CDR3 reads CASSPNPGHTNTEAFF. For the CDR3, the DNA is TGTGCCAGCAGCCCCAATCCGGGACACACGAACACTGAAGCTTTCTTT. The chain is built from TRBV5-4 and TRBJ1-1, with D possibly matching TRBD1 (6 bases). V dropped 4 bases and J dropped 1 base, with 17 bases sitting between them. The CDR3 contains 16 residues. Germline V gives CDR1 SGHNT, CDR2 YYREEE (reference sequence).

The V gene is TRBV30, the J gene TRBJ2-5; 8 positions match TRBD2. The CDR3 loop spans 16 amino acids. Germline V gives CDR1 GTSNPN, CDR2 SVGIG (reference sequence). With V trimmed by 0 bases and J by 5 bases, 11 bases remained unmatched. CDR3 in DNA: TGTGCCTGGAGTGTAAATTTATTAGCGGGAAAGGAGACCCAGTACTTC. Translating gives CAWSVNLLAGKETQYF.

This clone was detected only a few times. The V gene is TRBV28, the J gene TRBJ2-1; the match to TRBD2 covers 11 bases. Germline assignment: CDR1 MDHEN and CDR2 SYDVKM. Germline trimming cut 6 bases from V and 4 bases from J; bases unmatched to any gene: 11. The CDR3 is 17 amino acids. The CDR3 DNA is TGTGCCAGCAGAAGTCCCATTAGCGGGAGGGTATACAATGAGCAGTTCTTC. Its translation: CASRSPISGRVYNEQFF.

This clone came up a few times. The chain employs TRBV2 and TRBJ2-4; 7 bases match TRBD1. The J segment lost 7 bases and the V segment lost 5 bases, leaving 5 bases of the junction unmatched. Germline lookup yields CDR1 SNHLY and CDR2 FYNNEI. The CDR3 is made up of 13 amino acids. The CDR3 nucleotides are TGTGCCAGCAGTCCCACAGGGGTCAACATTCAGTACTTC. It encodes CASSPTGVNIQYF.

There are a few counts of this clone. The CDR3 DNA reads TGTGCCAGCAGCTCCCAGGGTTTAGGCACTGAAGCTTTCTTT. Protein: CASSSQGLGTEAFF. The rearrangement links TRBV7-8 to TRBJ1-1, with D possibly being TRBD1 (5 bases). Trimming took 4 bases from V and 4 from J, leaving 13 bases between them. Germline values: CDR1 SGHVS, CDR2 FQNEAQ. The CDR3 length is 14 residues.

The rearrangement uses TRBV6-1 and TRBJ2-2; 7 bases line up with TRBD1. V trimming: 3 bases; J trimming: 2 bases; junction bases outside the gene matches: 18. Germline CDR1 is MNHNS and CDR2 is SASEGT. The CDR3 is 20 residues long. The CDR3 nucleotides are TGTGCCAGCAGTGACGGGACAGCCCGTTCCTTCAACCAAAACACCGGGGAGCTGTTTTTT. Translating it yields CASSDGTARSFNQNTGELFF.

This sequence joins TRBV28 and TRBJ2-7; 7 nucleotides align to TRBD1. Germline lookup yields CDR1 MDHEN and CDR2 SYDVKM. The junction had 26 bases not matched to a gene; V was cut back by 2 bases and J by 4 bases. The CDR3 runs 21 residues. The CDR3 DNA is TGTGCCAGCAGTTTAGTCTTGTTTAGCCCTCAAGACCGGGACAGAAGTTACGAGCAGTACTTC. Encoded protein: CASSLVLFSPQDRDRSYEQYF.

V and J are TRBV7-2 and TRBJ2-3, with 11 bases fitting TRBD1. V dropped 2 bases and J dropped 2; count of bases not matched to a gene: 3. Germline loops: CDR1 SGHTA, CDR2 FQGNSA. The CDR3 loop spans 16 amino acids. The CDR3 DNA reads as TGTGCCAGCAGCTTAACCGGACAGGGGGCCACAGATACGCAGTATTTT. Translating gives CASSLTGQGATDTQYF.

In its sample, this clone was seen a few times. This rearrangement joins TRBV30 to TRBJ2-7, with a possible D match to TRBD2 (6 bases). The CDR3 runs to 14 residues. Deletions cut 5 bases from V and 0 bases from J, with 14 bases between. From germline, CDR1 is GTSNPN and CDR2 SVGIG (reference sequence). CDR3 DNA sequence: TGTGCCTGGCGGGAGACGTCGAGCTCCTACGAGCAGTACTTC. Protein sequence: CAWRETSSSYEQYF.

The chain has TRBV5-8 and TRBJ1-2; D possibly corresponds to TRBD1 (6 bases). The ends were cut back, 4 bases at V and 2 bases at J, with 15 bases in the middle. This CDR3 spans 15 amino acids. The germline V gene has CDR1 SGHTS and CDR2 YDEGEE. The CDR3 region is CASSGNRVPNYGYTF. Here the CDR3 DNA reads TGTGCCAGCAGCGGAAACAGGGTGCCCAACTATGGCTACACCTTC.